A selection of T cell receptor beta chains follows, all from one sample in a study of blood T cell repertoires in COVID-19. Produced via immunoSEQ multiplex PCR; TCRdb's table is partial and in-frame only. In the table there are a few hundred thousand clones, roughly 84% of which are singletons. The sample was peripheral blood. Receptors were obtained from a human donor with COVID-19, enrolled during active disease. The donor label of this sample is uncertain. Both conserved end residues are part of each CDR3. The D gene is left open where the match is weak. Not all rows give a size; the values are once, few, many and, for expanded clones, a class.

TGTGCCAGCAGCCTACCGGGACAGGGATACAATGAGCAGTTCTTC,CASSLPGQGYNEQFF,TRBD1,TRBV27,TRBJ2-1,-
TGTGCCAGCAGAGGACTGGCGGGAGCGGGCGAGCAGTACTTC,CASRGLAGAGEQYF,TRBD2,TRBV6-5,TRBJ2-7,-
TGTGCCAGCAGCCTCGGGACAGGGTGGACCGGGGAGCTGTTTTTT,CASSLGTGWTGELFF,TRBD1,TRBV7-3,TRBJ2-2,-
TGCGCCAGCAGCTCGGGACAGCGGAGGGGAAAACTGTTTTTT,CASSSGQRRGKLFF,TRBD1,TRBV5-1,TRBJ1-4,-
TGTGCCAGCAGTATACAGGGGAGCCGGGGCAATCAGCCCCAGCATTTT,CASSIQGSRGNQPQHF,TRBD1,TRBV28,TRBJ1-5,-
TGTGCCAGCAGCTTAGATCGGTCAGAGACCCAGTACTTC,CASSLDRSETQYF,-,TRBV11-3,TRBJ2-5,few
-,CASSIDLRAREIYGYTF,-,TRBV19,TRBJ1-2,-
TGTGCCAGCAGCCCCACCCTAACCTCCTACGAGCAGTACTTC,CASSPTLTSYEQYF,-,TRBV3-1/TRBV3-2,TRBJ2-7,few
TGTGCCAGCAGCCGGGACAGGAGGACCTACGAGCAGTACTTC,CASSRDRRTYEQYF,TRBD1,TRBV6-5,TRBJ2-7,few
TGTGCCAGCAGAAGGACAGGGTCCGAGCAGTACTTC,CASRRTGSEQYF,TRBD1,TRBV6-5,TRBJ2-7,-
TGTGCCAGCAGTTTAAGTCGGCAGCCCCAGCATTTT,CASSLSRQPQHF,-,TRBV12-3/TRBV12-4,TRBJ1-5,-
TGTGCCAGCTCACCATTCGGAACCTCGCGGGAGGGCCTATACAATGAGCAGTTCTTC,CASSPFGTSREGLYNEQFF,TRBD2,TRBV18,TRBJ2-1,-
TGTGCTAGCAGCTTAAGGGGTAGAGAGACCCAGTACTTC,CASSLRGRETQYF,-,TRBV7-7,TRBJ2-5,-
TGTGCCAGTAGTTCCCCCGGGACACCCACCGGGGAGCTGTTTTTT,CASSSPGTPTGELFF,-,TRBV19,TRBJ2-2,-